The 32 T cell receptor beta chains in this list originate from one sample, sequenced in a study of blood T cells in healthy people across ages (dated by TCRdb to between 2014 and 2017). Preparation of the library involved 5' RACE. Sequencing used an Illumina HiSeq 2500. A second PCR of about 6 to 12 cycles was performed with a sample-barcoded 5' primer and a J-beta primer mix. In-frame beta chains were kept once TCRdb had trimmed the public reads at Q25 with fastp and called clones with MiXCR. Rows with one shared CDR3 protein collapse into an entry with the most common genes and DNA. The table for this sample lists about 730,000 distinct CDR3 sequences; more than 40% of them were counted only once. The top ten hold around 20% of the sample. The sample consisted of blood. The source of these receptors is a woman aged 60-70 years in good health.

The chain has TRBV5-1 and TRBJ2-7; the D is unclear. Germline values: CDR1 SGHRS, CDR2 YFSETQ. Trimming removed 0 bases at V and 4 bases at J, with 11 bases between. This CDR3 has 14 amino acids. The CDR3: CASSLVGPPYEQYF. For the CDR3, the DNA is TGCGCCAGCAGCTTGGTAGGGCCACCTTACGAGCAGTACTTC.

This clonotype was counted only a few times. The chain combines TRBV13 with TRBJ2-3, with 9 bases aligning to TRBD1. This CDR3 spans 15 amino acids. With 5 bases clipped from V and 7 bases from J, the junction kept 10 bases outside the gene matches. Per germline, CDR1 PRHDT and CDR2 FYEKMQ (reference sequence). This CDR3 is CASSAQGAPTYTQYF. The CDR3 coding sequence is TGTGCCAGCAGCGCACAGGGGGCCCCCACGTATACGCAGTATTTT.

Ten or more counts support this clonotype. The chain combines TRBV2 with TRBJ2-7, with TRBD1 identical over 10 bases. Germline V gene sequence: CDR1 SNHLY, CDR2 FYNNEI. V dropped 7 bases and J dropped 5; count of bases not matched to a gene: 11. The CDR3 extends over 15 amino acids. The CDR3 DNA reads as TGTGCCAGCAAACGAACGGACGGGACAGGGGACGAGCAGTACTTC. Translating gives CASKRTDGTGDEQYF.

This clonotype was counted only a few times. The V and J genes are TRBV29-1 and TRBJ2-2; 7 positions agree with TRBD1. The length of the CDR3 is 13 residues. The germline V gene encodes CDR1 SQVTM and CDR2 ANQGSEA. V lost 7 bases and J lost 2; bases outside the gene matches: 4. The CDR3 DNA sequence: TGCAGCGACCGGGACAGAAACACCGGGGAGCTGTTTTTT. Amino acid sequence: CSDRDRNTGELFF.

The sample holds one count of this clonotype. This chain's CDR3 is CASSLEQLSTEAFF. Here the CDR3 DNA reads TGTGCCAGCAGCTTAGAACAGTTGAGCACTGAAGCTTTCTTT. The J gene is TRBJ1-1, the V gene TRBV7-2; no reliable D call. Germline CDR1 is SGHTA and CDR2 is FQGNSA. This CDR3 region has 14 residues. The V end was cut by 1 base, the J end by 4 bases, with 10 bases between.

CDR3 coding DNA: TGTGCCAGCAGTGAATCGCACAGTCGAACTAGCACAGATACGCAGTATTTT. Amino acids: CASSESHSRTSTDTQYF. This chain connects TRBV25-1 to TRBJ2-3, with no clear D. Looked up from germline, CDR1 is MGHDK and CDR2 is SYGVNS. Trimming cost V 1 base and J 0 bases, with 14 bases left between them. This CDR3 is 17 amino acids long.

This clonotype occurred a few times. The chain links TRBV20-1 to TRBJ2-5, with TRBD2 identical over 8 bases. This CDR3 has 17 residues. V lost 2 bases, J lost 1 base, and 12 bases stayed unmatched. Germline lookup yields CDR1 DFQATT and CDR2 SNEGSKA (reference sequence). The CDR3 loop is CSARPLLLAGIQETQYF. CDR3 DNA sequence: TGCAGTGCTAGACCCCTACTCTTAGCGGGAATCCAAGAGACCCAGTACTTC.

This clonotype showed up just a few times. This chain links TRBV6-1 with TRBJ2-7, with TRBD1 matching over 10 bases. Germline values: CDR1 MNHNS, CDR2 SASEGT. The CDR3 length is 13 residues. After removal of 11 bases from V and 7 bases from J, the junction contained 11 bases not matched to a gene. CDR3 sequence reads: CAGRDRGNFEQYF. The CDR3 nucleotides read TGTGCCGGGAGGGACAGGGGAAACTTTGAGCAGTACTTC.

The rearrangement links TRBV29-1 to TRBJ2-1; D gene unclear. Germline V gives CDR1 SQVTM, CDR2 ANQGSEA. The CDR3 is 15 amino acids. Trimming stripped 4 bases from V and 2 bases from J, with 15 bases between. The CDR3 nucleotides are TGCAGCGTTGGTCGGTTAGGGCTGCCCTACAATGAGCAGTTCTTC. Translating it yields CSVGRLGLPYNEQFF.

In this sample, this clonotype turned up a few times. The genes are TRBV27 and TRBJ2-3, with D perhaps matching TRBD1 or TRBD2 (6 bases each). CDR1 is MNHEY and CDR2 is SMNVEV in the germline V gene (reference sequence). The V and J ends lost 5 bases and 6 bases respectively, with 12 bases between them. CDR3 length: 13 residues. The CDR3 sequence is CASSPRGADTQYF. In DNA form, the CDR3 reads TGTGCCAGCAGTCCAAGGGGGGCGGATACGCAGTATTTT.

This clonotype occurred a few times. The chain uses TRBV20-1 and TRBJ2-3; D uncertain. CDR3 size: 11 residues. CDR1 is DFQATT and CDR2 is SNEGSKA in the germline V gene (reference sequence). Deletions cut 5 bases from V and 14 bases from J, with 17 bases between. The CDR3, as DNA: TGCAGTGCTTCGCCGAGGCCCGCTAGGTATTTT. Amino acid sequence: CSASPRPARYF.

This clonotype was seen a single time. The V and J genes are TRBV9 and TRBJ1-1; D not resolved. The CDR3 contains 15 residues. With 0 bases removed from V and 0 bases from J, the gap between germline ends came to 9 bases. Looked up from germline, CDR1 is SGDLS and CDR2 is YYNGEE. CDR3 sequence reads: CASSVEARMNTEAFF. DNA for the CDR3: TGTGCCAGCAGCGTAGAGGCTCGGATGAACACTGAAGCTTTCTTT.

This clonotype is a singleton in its sample. The J gene is TRBJ2-7, the V gene TRBV28; weak D call: TRBD1 (5 bases). V dropped 6 bases and J dropped 5 bases, with 11 bases sitting between them. This CDR3 spans 12 amino acids. Germline loops: CDR1 MDHEN, CDR2 SYDVKM. CDR3 DNA sequence: TGTGCCAGCAGGATGCAGGGAAACGAGCAGTACTTC. Protein: CASRMQGNEQYF.

This clonotype was seen just once. The chain's CDR3 is CSAKSPDSDYGYTF. The CDR3, as DNA: TGCAGTGCTAAATCCCCGGACAGCGATTATGGCTACACCTTC. V is TRBV20-1 and J is TRBJ1-2; perhaps TRBD1 as D (6 bases). V lost 4 bases and J lost 5, with 17 bases in between. Germline V gene sequence: CDR1 DFQATT, CDR2 SNEGSKA (reference sequence). There are 14 residues in the CDR3.

V and J are TRBV2 and TRBJ2-7; D call uncertain. Germline V gene lookup returns CDR1 SNHLY and CDR2 FYNNEI. With 5 bases removed from V and 0 bases from J, the gap between germline ends came to 14 bases. This CDR3 has 15 residues. In nucleotides, the CDR3 is TGTGCCAGCAGTAAGGAGACCACCAGCTCCTACGAGCAGTACTTC. This sequence encodes CASSKETTSSYEQYF.

The V and J genes are TRBV7-2 and TRBJ1-1; D is undetermined. The CDR3 runs to 14 residues. Germline assignment: CDR1 SGHTA and CDR2 FQGNSA. Between the trimmed V and J ends, which lost 0 bases and 6 bases, there was a span of 11 bases. CDR3 in DNA: TGTGCCAGCAGCTTAGCCTCTGAGTTTTCTGAAGCTTTCTTT. Translated: CASSLASEFSEAFF.

V gene TRBV4-1 combines with J gene TRBJ1-4; no firm D call. V was shortened by 0 bases and J by 5 bases, with 10 bases between the two germline ends. The germline V gene has CDR1 MGHRA and CDR2 YSYEKL. The CDR3 covers 15 residues. The CDR3 region has the DNA TGCGCCAGCAGCCAAGATGCCGAAGTCAATGAAAAACTGTTTTTT. This gives the protein CASSQDAEVNEKLFF.

As to this clonotype: One end of the junction is discordant with germline, which a read error may explain. This chain's CDR3 is CSVEAMGQANTEAFF. CDR3 DNA: TGCAGTGTTGAAGCTATGGGACAGGCTAACACTGAAGCTTTCTTT. This rearrangement joins TRBV29-1 to TRBJ1-1, with 8 nucleotides matching TRBD1. CDR3 length equals 15 residues. CDR1 SQVTM and CDR2 ANQGSEA come from the germline V gene.

The chain joins TRBV5-1 to TRBJ2-7; D assignment may be TRBD1 or TRBD2 (6 bases each). Trimming removed 0 bases at V and 3 bases at J, with 13 bases between. The CDR3 has 15 amino acids. Germline V gene lookup returns CDR1 SGHRS and CDR2 YFSETQ. CDR3 region: CASSLAEGGGYEQYF. The CDR3 DNA is TGCGCCAGCAGCTTGGCGGAAGGAGGGGGCTACGAGCAGTACTTC.

This clonotype was seen a handful of times. The chain links TRBV20-1 to TRBJ2-4; D possibly corresponds to TRBD1 (6 bases). This CDR3 comprises 13 residues. Looked up from germline, CDR1 is DFQATT and CDR2 is SNEGSKA (reference sequence). V lost 0 bases, J lost 7 bases, and 10 bases lay in between. This chain's CDR3 is CSARDLGANIQYF. CDR3 sequence (DNA): TGCAGTGCTAGAGATTTGGGGGCGAACATTCAGTACTTC.

The rearrangement uses TRBV6-1 and TRBJ2-5; 11 positions match TRBD2. This CDR3 has 15 residues. J gave up 5 bases and V 6 bases, and 8 bases lay outside the gene matches. Germline V CDR1 and CDR2: MNHNS, SASEGT. The CDR3 here is CASRATSGGGETQYF. In DNA, the CDR3 is TGTGCCAGCAGGGCAACTAGCGGGGGCGGGGAGACCCAGTACTTC.

J is TRBJ2-1 and V is TRBV7-9, with 8 nucleotides matching TRBD2. There are 16 residues in the CDR3. The germline CDR1 and CDR2 sequences are SEHNR and FQNEAQ (reference sequence). Unmatched junction bases numbered 13, after V lost 5 bases and J lost 7 bases. The CDR3 is CASSPPFRGGGNEQFF. The CDR3, as DNA: TGTGCCAGCAGCCCCCCTTTTCGGGGGGGCGGGAATGAGCAGTTCTTC. Drawing the rest from reference TRBV7-9 and TRBJ2-1, the complete variable domain is DTGVSQNPRHKITKRGQNVTFRCDPISEHNRLYWYRQTLGQGPEFLTYFQNEAQLEKSRLLSDRFSAERPKGSFSTLEIQRTEQGDSAMYLCASSPPFRGGGNEQFFGPGTRLTVL.

This clonotype turned up a few times. The V and J genes are TRBV5-1 and TRBJ2-7; the D is unclear. Looked up from germline, CDR1 is SGHRS and CDR2 is YFSETQ. V was trimmed by 2 bases and J by 0 bases, leaving 9 bases between them. This CDR3 has 14 residues. CDR3 coding DNA: TGCGCCAGCAGCTTTACAGCCGACTCCTACGAGCAGTACTTC. Translated, it gives CASSFTADSYEQYF.

The chain uses TRBV9 and TRBJ1-1; 10 bases align to TRBD1. The CDR3 is made up of 12 amino acids. The J segment lost 10 bases and the V segment lost 3 bases, leaving 3 bases of the junction unmatched. Per the germline V gene, CDR1 is SGDLS and CDR2 is YYNGEE. This chain's CDR3 is CASSGGQGVAFF. Here the CDR3 DNA reads TGTGCCAGCAGCGGAGGACAGGGGGTAGCTTTCTTT.

As regards this clonotype: This may be a read error: a much more frequent sequence differs by one nucleotide. The chain is built from TRBV18 and TRBJ2-3; D is uncertain. Germline V lookup: CDR1 KGHSH, CDR2 LQKENI. The CDR3 spans 12 residues. The CDR3, as DNA: TGTGCCACAGGCCCGTCCACAGATATGCAGTATTTT. Its translation: CATGPSTDMQYF.

The J gene is TRBJ1-5, the V gene TRBV6-5, with D unresolved. Germline CDR1 and CDR2: MNHEY and SVGAGI. Trimming stripped 10 bases from V and 3 bases from J, with 13 bases between. The CDR3 is made up of 13 amino acids. CDR3 region: CATSWSINQPQHF. As DNA, the CDR3 is TGTGCCACCTCGTGGTCCATCAATCAGCCCCAGCATTTT.

V gene TRBV7-2 combines with J gene TRBJ2-3; D is unresolved. V was cut by 6 bases and J by 6 bases, with 13 bases left in between. Germline V gene data show CDR1 as SGHTA and CDR2 as FQGNSA. The CDR3 covers 13 residues. CDR3 coding DNA: TGTGCCAGCAGTGGCCTTTCGTCGGATACGCAGTATTTT. Translation gives CASSGLSSDTQYF.

The table lists this clonotype with a few counts. This sequence joins TRBV4-2 and TRBJ1-6, with D unresolved. Germline V CDR1 and CDR2: LGHNA, YNFKEQ. This CDR3 has 14 residues. The V and J ends lost 0 bases and 7 bases respectively, with 7 bases between them. DNA of the CDR3: TGTGCCAGCAGCCAAGATTGGCAGAATTCACCCCTCCACTTT. Its protein product is CASSQDWQNSPLHF.

In this sample, this clonotype turned up many times. The V gene is TRBV29-1, the J gene TRBJ2-3; D remains unclear. The CDR3 has 10 residues. V lost 4 bases to trimming and J lost 4 bases, with 3 bases between them. Germline V gene sequence: CDR1 SQVTM, CDR2 ANQGSEA. The CDR3 region is CSVGSDTQYF. The CDR3 nucleotides read TGCAGCGTTGGCTCAGATACGCAGTATTTT.

V gene TRBV28 combines with J gene TRBJ2-1, with TRBD2 matching over 7 bases. The V gene end was trimmed by 1 base and the J gene end by 11 bases; junction bases not matched to a gene: 2. The germline V gene encodes CDR1 MDHEN and CDR2 SYDVKM. This CDR3 has 12 amino acids. CDR3 amino acids: CASSLSRGKQFF. CDR3 in DNA: TGTGCCAGCAGTTTATCGCGGGGGAAGCAGTTCTTC. Full variable domain (rest looked up from reference TRBV28 and TRBJ2-1): DVKVTQSSRYLVKRTGEKVFLECVQDMDHENMFWYRQDPGLGLRLIYFSYDVKMKEKGDIPEGYSVSREKKERFSLILESASTNQTSMYLCASSLSRGKQFFGPGTRLTVL.

This clonotype was recorded a few times. This sequence joins TRBV3-1 and TRBJ2-5; D perhaps matches TRBD2 (6 bases). V was pared by 4 bases and J by 0 bases, with 6 bases between. This CDR3 is 13 amino acids long. Germline assignment: CDR1 LGHDT and CDR2 YNNKEL (reference sequence). This CDR3 reads CASSRLDQETQYF. The DNA of the CDR3 is TGTGCCAGCAGCCGACTAGACCAAGAGACCCAGTACTTC.

As to this clonotype: This may arise from a read error, as a much more abundant clone is one base away. This rearrangement joins TRBV20-1 to TRBJ2-5; D is possibly TRBD2 (6 bases). The CDR3 covers 13 residues. The germline CDR1 and CDR2 sequences are DFQATT and SNEGSKA (reference sequence). V was trimmed by 6 bases and J by 1 base, leaving 12 bases between them. CDR3 nucleotide sequence: TGCAGTGCCCTTCCGACTAGCCAAGAGACCCAGTACTTC. Amino acid sequence: CSALPTSQETQYF.